This T cell receptor (beta chain) was recorded in a study of blood T cell repertoires in COVID-19 (TCRdb year 2020). Concerning the study at large: Samples from collaborators originated in the United States, Italy and Spain and spanned both the acute and convalescent phases of COVID-19. Samples were obtained from the ongoing ImmuneRACE study (first 160 participants) and from 950 to 1,500 subjects provided by 6 global collaborators. Sample metadata almost always included a de-identified subject ID, COVID-19 status, age in years and sex. Where available, HLA class I and class II types were obtained from metadata supplied by the sample provider rather than from assay-based typing. The prospective study material was composed of cDNA or gDNA derived from T cells, B-cell-depleted T cells, or PBMCs. The repertoires were released in a freely available public database meant as a resource for research on the immune response to SARS-CoV-2. The dataset comprised deeply sampled blood TCRbeta repertoires from subjects exposed to, actively infected with, or recovered from COVID-19.

CDR1 and CDR2 (SGHTA, FQGNSA) derive from the germline V gene. The CDR3 sequence holds 15 residues, the cysteine and phenylalanine included. Solely the CDR3 DNA is kept, with 45 bases framed from the first base. V loses 5 bases at its end and J loses 8 bases; junction bases beyond the gene matches: 10. Collaborating institutions collected whole blood in K2EDTA tubes following their own protocols. Collaborator samples were shipped for TCRbeta analysis as frozen whole blood, isolated PBMCs, or DNA extracted from either sample type. TCRbeta CDR3 regions were amplified from genomic DNA using the immunoSEQ Assay, a bias-controlled multiplex PCR. Regarding the original processing steps: Within the assay, amplification of reference gene primers was used to estimate how many nucleated cells each sample contained. To quantify the absolute abundance of each unique TCRbeta CDR3 rearrangement, sequence reads were collapsed and filtered. For each sample, productive Simpson clonality was calculated by taking the square root of Simpson's diversity index across productive rearrangements. TCRdb mirrors the immuneACCESS table, restricted to in-frame sequences. Some clones are absent from its copies; in checked studies, under half trace to an unresolved V gene, and the reason for the others is unknown. V, J and clone size are those of that table, while D and trimming were read from the DNA. The sample data list about 76,000 clones, and approximately 86% of these were observed just once. The top ten hold 9.5% to 15% of the sample.

What the study reported, not specific to this receptor: The amount of clinical and demographic metadata varied by source and participant and was provided uncurated.

A note on this clone: Its antigen remains unidentified. Per-base quality was not reported, and no clone a single base away is much larger than it.

The sequencing input was peripheral blood. Here the chain combines TRBV7-2 and TRBJ1-4; 8 nucleotides in the junction match TRBD1. This receptor was identified in a human donor in a cohort sampled during active COVID-19. The DNA reads as follows: TGTGCCAGCAGCCCCGGGAGGACAGGGTCAGAAAAACTGTTTTTT. Its protein is CASSPGRTGSEKLFF.